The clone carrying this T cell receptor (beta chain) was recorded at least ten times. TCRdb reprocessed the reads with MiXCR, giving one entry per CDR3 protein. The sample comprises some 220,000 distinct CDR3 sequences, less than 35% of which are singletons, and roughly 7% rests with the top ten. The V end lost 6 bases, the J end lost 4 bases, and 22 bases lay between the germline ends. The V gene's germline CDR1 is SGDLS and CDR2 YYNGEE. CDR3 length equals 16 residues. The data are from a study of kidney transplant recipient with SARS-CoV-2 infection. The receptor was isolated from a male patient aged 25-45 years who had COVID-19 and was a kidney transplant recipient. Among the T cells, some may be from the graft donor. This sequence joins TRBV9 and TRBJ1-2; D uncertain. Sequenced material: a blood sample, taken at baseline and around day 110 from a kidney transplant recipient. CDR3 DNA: TGTGCCAGCAAGAAATGGTACTCAAGAAAGACCTATGGCTACACCTTC. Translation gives CASKKWYSRKTYGYTF.